The TCR beta chain described here comes from a study of response to subunit inactivated influenza vaccine. MiXCR, run by TCRdb on the RT-PCR reads, gives a single entry per CDR3 protein. There are approximately 680,000 distinct CDR3 sequences in the sample; about 15% occur only once, and 9.5% to 13% lies in the top ten. This clonotype was observed at least ten times. The germline V gene has CDR1 SGHRS and CDR2 YFSETQ. The ends were cut back, 4 bases at V and 3 bases at J, with 14 bases in the middle. The CDR3 totals 14 residues. The clonotype was recovered from a man between 45 and 60 years old who received an inactivated influenza vaccine. The material sequenced was PBMCs from blood, taken 12 days after vaccination. V and J are TRBV5-1 and TRBJ2-7; unclear D gene. CDR3 sequence reads: CASSKDGTSYEQYF. The CDR3 DNA reads as TGCGCCAGCAGCAAGGACGGCACGAGCTACGAGCAGTACTTC.